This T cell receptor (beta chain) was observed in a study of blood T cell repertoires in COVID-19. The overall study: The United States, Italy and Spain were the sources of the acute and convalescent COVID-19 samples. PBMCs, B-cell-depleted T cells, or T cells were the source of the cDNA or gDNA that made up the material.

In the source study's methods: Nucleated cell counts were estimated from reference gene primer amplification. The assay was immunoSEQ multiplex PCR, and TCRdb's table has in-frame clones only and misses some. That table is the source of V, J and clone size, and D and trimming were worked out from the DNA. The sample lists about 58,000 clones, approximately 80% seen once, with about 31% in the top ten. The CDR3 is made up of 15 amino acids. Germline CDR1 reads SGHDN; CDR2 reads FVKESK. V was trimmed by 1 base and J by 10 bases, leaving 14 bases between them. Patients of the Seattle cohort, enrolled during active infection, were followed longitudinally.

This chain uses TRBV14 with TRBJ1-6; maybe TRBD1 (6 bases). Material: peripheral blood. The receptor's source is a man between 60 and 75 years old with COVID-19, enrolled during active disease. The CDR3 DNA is TGTGCCAGCAGCCAAGGACAGGCGCTGAGGTCACCCCTCCACTTT. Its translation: CASSQGQALRSPLHF.